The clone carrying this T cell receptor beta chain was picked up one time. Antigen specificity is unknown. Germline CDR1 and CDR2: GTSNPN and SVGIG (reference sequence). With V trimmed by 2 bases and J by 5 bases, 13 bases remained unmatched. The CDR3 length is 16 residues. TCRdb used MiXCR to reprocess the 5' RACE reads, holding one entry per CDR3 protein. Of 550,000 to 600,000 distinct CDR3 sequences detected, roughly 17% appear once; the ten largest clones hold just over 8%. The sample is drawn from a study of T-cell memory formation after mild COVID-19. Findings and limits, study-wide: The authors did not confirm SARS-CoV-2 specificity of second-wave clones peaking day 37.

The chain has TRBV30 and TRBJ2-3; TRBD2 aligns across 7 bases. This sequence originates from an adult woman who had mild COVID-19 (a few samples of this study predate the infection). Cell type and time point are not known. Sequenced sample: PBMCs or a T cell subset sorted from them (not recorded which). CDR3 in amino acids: CAWSPGRVYARDTQYF. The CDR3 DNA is TGTGCCTGGAGTCCGGGGAGGGTATATGCTAGAGATACGCAGTATTTT.